This TCR beta chain was captured in a study of monozygotic twins with cystic fibrosis. Across the study: Roughly 3 micrograms of fragmented DNA underwent around 14 PCR cycles for library preparation.

Clones were read by immunoSEQ multiplex PCR, and TCRdb kept only the in-frame ones, dropping some. The sample lists 30,000 to 40,000 clones, roughly 96% occurring once. CDR1 SGHRS and CDR2 YFSETQ come from the germline V gene. The V gene end was trimmed by 3 bases and the J gene end by 5 bases; junction bases not matched to a gene: 14. The CDR3 contains 16 residues. A word on this clone: The target antigen is unknown.

General observations from the study: Monozygotic CF twins shared more identical nucleotide clonotypes than unrelated patients. Clonality was generally low (median around 0.01), higher in the most severe patients. In 13 of 16 pairs, V gene usage was closest to the co-twin's.

The receptor was isolated from a girl aged 2 to 9 with cystic fibrosis. The chain uses TRBV5-1 and TRBJ2-7; TRBD1 agrees at 7 bases. Sequenced input: blood. The CDR3 loop is CASSWTGSSGSNEQYF. In DNA form, the CDR3 reads TGCGCCAGCAGCTGGACAGGTTCCTCGGGGTCAAACGAGCAGTACTTC.